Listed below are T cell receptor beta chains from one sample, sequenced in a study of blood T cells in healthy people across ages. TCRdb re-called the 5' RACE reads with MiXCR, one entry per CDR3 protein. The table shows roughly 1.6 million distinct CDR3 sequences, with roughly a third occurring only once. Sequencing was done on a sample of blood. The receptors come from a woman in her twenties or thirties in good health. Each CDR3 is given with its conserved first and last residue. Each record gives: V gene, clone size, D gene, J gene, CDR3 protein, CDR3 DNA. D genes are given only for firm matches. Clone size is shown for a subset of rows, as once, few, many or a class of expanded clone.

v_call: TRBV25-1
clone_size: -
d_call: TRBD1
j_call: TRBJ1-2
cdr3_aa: CASRIPGGRYGYTF
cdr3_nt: TGTGCCAGCAGGATACCAGGGGGGAGGTACGGCTACACCTTC

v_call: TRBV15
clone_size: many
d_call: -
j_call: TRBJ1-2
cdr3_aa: CATSLDKRGRNGYTF
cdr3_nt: TGTGCCACCAGCCTAGATAAGCGGGGGAGGAATGGCTACACCTTC

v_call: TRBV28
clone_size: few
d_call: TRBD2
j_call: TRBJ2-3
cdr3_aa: CASSLRIAGGSDTQYF
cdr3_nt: TGTGCCAGCAGTTTAAGGATAGCGGGAGGGTCGGATACGCAGTATTTT

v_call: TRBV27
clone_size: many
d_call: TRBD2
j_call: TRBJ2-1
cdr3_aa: CASSSGTSGRGEQFF
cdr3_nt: TGTGCCAGCAGTTCCGGGACTAGCGGGAGGGGTGAGCAGTTCTTC

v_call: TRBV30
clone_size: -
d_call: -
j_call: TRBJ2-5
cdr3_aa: CAWKPGVQETQYF
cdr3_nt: TGTGCCTGGAAGCCAGGGGTCCAAGAGACCCAGTACTTC

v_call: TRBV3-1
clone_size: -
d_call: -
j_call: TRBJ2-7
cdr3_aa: CASSQSLPASSYEQYF
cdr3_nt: TGTGCCAGCAGCCAATCACTCCCAGCGAGCTCCTACGAGCAGTACTTC

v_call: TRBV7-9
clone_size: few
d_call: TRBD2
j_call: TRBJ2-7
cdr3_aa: CASSGGLAEKEQYF
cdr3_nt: TGTGCCAGCAGCGGTGGACTAGCAGAGAAGGAGCAGTACTTC

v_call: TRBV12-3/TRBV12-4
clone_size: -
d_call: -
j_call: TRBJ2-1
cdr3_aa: CASSSDGDLSEQFF
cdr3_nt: TGTGCCAGCAGTTCGGACGGTGACCTGAGTGAGCAGTTCTTC

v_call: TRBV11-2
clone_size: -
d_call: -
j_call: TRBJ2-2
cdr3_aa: CASNPFVGELFF
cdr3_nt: TGTGCCAGCAACCCGTTTGTCGGGGAGCTGTTTTTT

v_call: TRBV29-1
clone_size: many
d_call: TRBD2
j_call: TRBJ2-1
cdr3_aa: CSGILAGGTYNEQFF
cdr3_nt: TGCAGCGGGATCCTAGCGGGAGGCACCTACAATGAGCAGTTCTTC

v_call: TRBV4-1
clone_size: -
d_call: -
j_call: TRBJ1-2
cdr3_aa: CASSQDFPGEDYGYTF
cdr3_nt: TGCGCCAGCAGCCAAGACTTCCCTGGGGAAGACTATGGCTACACCTTC

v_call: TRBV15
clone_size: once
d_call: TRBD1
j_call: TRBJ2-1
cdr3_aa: CATSRDPGQGVNEQFF
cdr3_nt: TGTGCCACCAGCAGAGATCCGGGACAGGGGGTCAATGAGCAGTTCTTC

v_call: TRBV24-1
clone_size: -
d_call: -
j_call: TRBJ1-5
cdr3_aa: CATSDLLTEPQHF
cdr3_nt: TGTGCCACCAGTGATCTCCTAACGGAGCCCCAGCATTTT